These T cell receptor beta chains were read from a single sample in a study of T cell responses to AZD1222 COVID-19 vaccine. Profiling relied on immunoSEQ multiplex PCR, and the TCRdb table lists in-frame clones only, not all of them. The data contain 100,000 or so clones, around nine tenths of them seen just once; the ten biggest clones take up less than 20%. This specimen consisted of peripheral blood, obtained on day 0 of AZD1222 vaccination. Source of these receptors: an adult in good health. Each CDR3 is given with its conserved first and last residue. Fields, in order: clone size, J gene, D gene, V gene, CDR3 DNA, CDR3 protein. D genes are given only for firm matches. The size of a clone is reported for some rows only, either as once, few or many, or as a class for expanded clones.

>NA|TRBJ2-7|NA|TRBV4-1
TGCGCCAGCAGCTCCGGGACTCCTTATCGGGAGCAGTACTTC
CASSSGTPYREQYF
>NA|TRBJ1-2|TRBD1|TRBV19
TGTGCCAGTAGTATACTCGGACAGGACTATGGCTACACCTTC
CASSILGQDYGYTF
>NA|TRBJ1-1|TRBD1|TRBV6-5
TGTGCCAGTGATAACAGCGGGACAGGGGTACGGGCTTTCTTT
CASDNSGTGVRAFF
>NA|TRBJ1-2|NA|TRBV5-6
TGTGCCAGCAGACTCATGGGGCCTCCTGACTATGGCTACACCTTC
CASRLMGPPDYGYTF
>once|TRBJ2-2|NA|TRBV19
TGTGCCACTACGGACTGGGGAGCGAACACCGGGGAGCTGTTTTTT
CATTDWGANTGELFF
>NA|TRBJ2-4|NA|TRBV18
TGTGCCAGCTCACCAGCTATAGCCAAAAACATTCAGTACTTC
CASSPAIAKNIQYF
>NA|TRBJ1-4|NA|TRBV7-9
TGTGCCAGCAGCTTGGGGGTCTCTAATGAAAAACTGTTTTTT
CASSLGVSNEKLFF
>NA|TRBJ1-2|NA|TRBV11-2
TGTGCCAGCAGCTCACCGACAGGAAACTATGGCTACACCTTC
CASSSPTGNYGYTF
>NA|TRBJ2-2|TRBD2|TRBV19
TGTGCCAGTAGTATAGTTTCCGGGAGGGATATCACCGGGGAGCTGTTTTTT
CASSIVSGRDITGELFF
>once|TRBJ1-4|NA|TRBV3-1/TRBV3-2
TGTGCCAGCAGCCAAGGTGGCGGTTCCGTAGGGGAAAAACTGTTTTTT
CASSQGGGSVGEKLFF
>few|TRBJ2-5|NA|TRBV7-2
TGTGCCAGCAGCTGGGCCCTCGAGACCCAGTACTTC
CASSWALETQYF
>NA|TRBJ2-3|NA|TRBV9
TGTGCCAGCAGCGAATCGCACGCGCAGTATTTT
CASSESHAQYF
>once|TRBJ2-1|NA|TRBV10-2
TGCGCCAGCAGTGAGGGGGCGGGTTCCTACAATGAGCAGTTCTTC
CASSEGAGSYNEQFF
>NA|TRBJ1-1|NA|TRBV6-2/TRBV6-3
TGTGCCAGCAGTTACTCCCGGGCTGAAGCTTTCTTT
CASSYSRAEAFF
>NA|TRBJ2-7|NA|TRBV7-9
TGTGCCAGCAGCCCTCGGGGGACCGAGCAGTACTTC
CASSPRGTEQYF
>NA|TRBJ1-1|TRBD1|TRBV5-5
TGTGCCAGCAGTCTTCAGGGGGTGACTGAAGCTTTCTTT
CASSLQGVTEAFF
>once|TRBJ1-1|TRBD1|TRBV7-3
TGTGCCAGCAGCTTAGAAGTACCGACAGGGTATTTCGCTGAAGCTTTCTTT
CASSLEVPTGYFAEAFF
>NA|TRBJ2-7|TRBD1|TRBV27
TGTGCCAGCAGTACTCGGGACAGGGTCTACGAGCAGTACTTC
CASSTRDRVYEQYF
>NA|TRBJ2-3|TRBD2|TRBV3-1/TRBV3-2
TGTGCCAGCAGCCAAGATTGGCGGGAGCTGACAGATACGCAGTATTTT
CASSQDWRELTDTQYF
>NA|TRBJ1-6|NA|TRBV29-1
TGCAGCGTTGCACAGGGAGCTTCGGATTCACCCCTCCACTTT
CSVAQGASDSPLHF
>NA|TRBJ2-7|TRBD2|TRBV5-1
TGCGCCAGCTATCCAGGGTCACCGGGACTAGCGGGAGTGAGGGAGCAGTACTTC
CASYPGSPGLAGVREQYF
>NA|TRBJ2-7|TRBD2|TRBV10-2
TGCGCCAGCAGGGAAGGACTAGCGGGGGGATTCAGCTCCTACGAGCAGTACTTC
CASREGLAGGFSSYEQYF
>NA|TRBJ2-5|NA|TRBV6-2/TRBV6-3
TGTGCCAGCAGTTCCCAGGACAGCCAAGAGACCCAGTACTTC
CASSSQDSQETQYF
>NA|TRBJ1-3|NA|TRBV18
TGTGCCAGCTCACCAAGCAGTTCGGGAAACACCATATATTTT
CASSPSSSGNTIYF
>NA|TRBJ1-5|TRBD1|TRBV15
TGTGCCACCAGCAGGGGAGACAGGGGCCTCAATCAGCCCCAGCATTTT
CATSRGDRGLNQPQHF
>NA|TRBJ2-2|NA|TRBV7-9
TGTGCCAGCAGTAATAGACAGCTACCGAACACCGGGGAGCTGTTTTTT
CASSNRQLPNTGELFF
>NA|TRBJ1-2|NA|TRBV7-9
TGTGCCAGCAGCTTAGCCTCGGGGCCCCTCAATCGAGGGAGACGCTACACCTTC
CASSLASGPLNRGRRYTF